The T cell receptor beta chain under discussion was sequenced for a study of STAT5B mutations in CD4+ large granular lymphocyte leukemia. Broader study findings: Patient CD4-sorted repertoires looked more clonal than healthy CD4+ repertoires, even without putative leukemic clones. Only 5 to 7 CD4-sorted patient samples were compared with healthy controls for clonality.

About this clone: Its antigen is unknown.

Original data processing: A clonotype over 5% of the repertoire counted as a possible leukemic clone, around 61 overall. Productive clonotypes were detectable down to 2.59 x 10-5 frequency. Sequencing was performed with immunoSEQ multiplex PCR; in TCRdb, only in-frame clones are kept and a portion is missing. The V and J calls and clone size come from that table; D and trimming were worked out from the DNA. Here the sample spans 950 to 1,500 clones, more than 60% being singletons. V lost 6 bases to trimming and J lost 0 bases, with 12 bases between them. Germline CDR1 SNHLY, CDR2 FYNNEI. The CDR3 loop spans 16 amino acids.

This clonotype was sampled from a man between 70 and 80 years old with CD4+ T-cell large granular lymphocyte leukemia. V and J are TRBV2 and TRBJ1-6; a weak D match, TRBD1 (5 bases). The sample consisted of PBMCs. The CDR3 DNA reads as TGTGCCAGCAGGATCAGGGTAAGCTCCTATAATTCACCCCTCCACTTT. Residues: CASRIRVSSYNSPLHF.